Presented here are 18 T cell receptor beta chains from one specimen sequenced in a study of PD-1 blockade in mismatch repair-deficient tumors. The protocol was immunoSEQ multiplex PCR, while the TCRdb copy is restricted to in-frame clones and leaves out a portion. The sample carries 100,000 to 150,000 clones, around 83% recorded once. Sequenced material: peripheral blood, taken 44 weeks after starting pembrolizumab. Every receptor here comes from an adult with mismatch repair-deficient cancer.

This chain connects TRBV14 to TRBJ2-7, with 7 bases matching TRBD2. The CDR3 is 15 amino acids. CDR1 is SGHDN and CDR2 is FVKESK in the germline V gene. V lost 7 bases and J lost 7; bases outside the gene matches: 16. CDR3 DNA sequence: TGTGCCAGCACCCGATCCGGGACTAATTTGTTGGAGCAGTACTTC. Translating gives CASTRSGTNLLEQYF.

This sequence joins TRBV29-1 and TRBJ1-3, with D tentatively TRBD1 (5 bases). The CDR3 consists of 15 residues. The germline CDR1 and CDR2 sequences are SQVTM and ANQGSEA. The germline V and J ends were trimmed by 4 bases and 0 bases, with 13 bases remaining between them. Here the CDR3 DNA reads TGCAGCGTTGTTGGGACGAACCCCTCTGGAAACACCATATATTTT. It translates to CSVVGTNPSGNTIYF.

The rearrangement joins TRBV4-1 to TRBJ1-1; D unresolved. Between the trimmed V and J ends, which lost 7 bases and 0 bases, there was a span of 15 bases. Germline V CDR1 and CDR2: MGHRA, YSYEKL. CDR3 length: 15 residues. The CDR3 nucleotides read TGCGCCAGCAAACAAACTTACGTTTTGAACACTGAAGCTTTCTTT. Translating it yields CASKQTYVLNTEAFF.

The chain is built from TRBV20-1 and TRBJ2-7; 7 nucleotides line up with TRBD1. The germline CDR1 and CDR2 sequences are DFQATT and SNEGSKA (reference sequence). The CDR3 runs to 11 residues. The CDR3 DNA sequence: TGCAGGGTGGACAGGTCCTACGAGCAGTACTTC. It yields the protein CRVDRSYEQYF.

The chain recombines TRBV4-3 with TRBJ2-7, with D maybe TRBD2 (5 bases). V was pared by 0 bases and J by 1 base, with 22 bases between. Germline CDR1 is LGHNA and CDR2 is YSLEER. The CDR3 contains 19 residues. The CDR3 DNA is TGCGCCAGCAGCCAAGAGTGGACGAGGAGGTCCTCGTTTTCCTACGAGCAGTACTTC. It encodes CASSQEWTRRSSFSYEQYF.

The CDR3, as DNA: TGTGCCAGCCGGGAGTCGGGCGGAGAGACCCAGTACTTC. Residues: CASRESGGETQYF. The chain combines TRBV18 with TRBJ2-5; D perhaps matches TRBD2 (6 bases). The CDR3 covers 13 residues. The V and J ends lost 8 bases and 4 bases respectively, with 14 bases between them. Germline CDR1 reads KGHSH; CDR2 reads LQKENI.

The rearrangement uses TRBV19 and TRBJ2-2; 11 nucleotides match TRBD2. In germline, CDR1 is LNHDA, CDR2 SQIVND (reference sequence). This CDR3 has 16 amino acids. Unmatched junction bases numbered 8, after V lost 6 bases and J lost 5 bases. CDR3 in amino acids: CASSVTVAGGTGELFF. CDR3 sequence (DNA): TGTGCCAGTAGCGTAACGGTAGCGGGAGGGACCGGGGAGCTGTTTTTT.

The chain is built from TRBV7-5 and TRBJ2-7; TRBD1, as called in the table, went unchecked against the DNA. TRBV7-5 is a known pseudogene. The CDR3 spans 15 residues. The DNA of the CDR3 is TGTGCCAGAAGCTTTTCGGACAGAGAAGTGTACGAGCAGTACTTC. It codes for CARSFSDREVYEQYF.

V and J are TRBV28 and TRBJ2-2, with D unclear. V was trimmed by 3 bases and J by 6 bases, leaving 5 bases between them. The CDR3 contains 12 residues. Germline CDR1 MDHEN, CDR2 SYDVKM. CDR3 nucleotide sequence: TGTGCCAGCAGTTTGAAAGCCGGGGAGCTGTTTTTT. Its translation is CASSLKAGELFF.

The chain employs TRBV11-3 and TRBJ2-7; D is unresolved. The CDR3 length is 17 residues. Germline loops: CDR1 SGHNT, CDR2 YENEEA. Trimming took 1 base from V and 5 from J, leaving 21 bases between them. In DNA form, the CDR3 reads TGTGCCAGCAGCTTAGTGTACGAGACCCGGCGGTGTCACGAGCAGTACTTC. Its protein is CASSLVYETRRCHEQYF. The entire variable domain, with the rest obtained from reference TRBV11-3 and TRBJ2-7, is as follows: EAGVVQSPRYKIIEKKQPVAFWCNPISGHNTLYWYLQNLGQGPELLIRYENEEAVDDSQLPKDRFSAERLKGVDSTLKIQPAELGDSAVYLCASSLVYETRRCHEQYFGPGTRLTVT.

The rearrangement joins TRBV30 to TRBJ2-1; 11 bases map to TRBD2. V dropped 6 bases and J dropped 6; count of bases not matched to a gene: 13. The CDR3 loop spans 16 amino acids. Germline assignment: CDR1 GTSNPN and CDR2 SVGIG (reference sequence). Here the CDR3 DNA reads TGTGCCTGCAGGAATTTCTTAGCGGGAGGGGGCAATGAGCAGTTCTTC. Protein product: CACRNFLAGGGNEQFF.

The chain employs TRBV2 and TRBJ2-3, with a weak D call TRBD1 (6 bases). Germline assignment: CDR1 SNHLY and CDR2 FYNNEI. The ends were cut back, 6 bases at V and 0 bases at J, with 19 bases in the middle. The CDR3 consists of 17 residues. The CDR3 DNA is TGTGCCAGCAGCGATCGATTTGGGGGCCCTAGCACAGATACGCAGTATTTT. Protein product: CASSDRFGGPSTDTQYF.

The V gene is TRBV6-1, the J gene TRBJ2-2, with TRBD2 matching over 8 bases. Germline CDR1 MNHNS, CDR2 SASEGT. CDR3 length equals 18 residues. V lost 2 bases and J lost 2; bases outside the gene matches: 10. CDR3 region: CASSEFRISGTNTGELFF. The CDR3 DNA follows: TGTGCCAGCAGTGAATTTAGAATTAGCGGGACTAACACCGGGGAGCTGTTTTTT.

The gene calls are TRBV6-1 and TRBJ2-1; tentatively, D is TRBD2 (5 bases). The length of the CDR3 is 12 residues. Trimming took 5 bases from V and 8 from J, leaving 10 bases between them. Germline V gene sequence: CDR1 MNHNS, CDR2 SASEGT. The CDR3 DNA is TGTGCCAGCAGTTTGAGGGATCATGAGCAGTTCTTC. This codes for CASSLRDHEQFF.

J is TRBJ2-7 and V is TRBV7-2, with TRBD1 identical over 7 bases. The ends lost 4 bases at V and 0 bases at J; junction bases unmatched: 9. The CDR3 runs 16 residues. CDR1 is SGHTA, CDR2 FQGNSA, per germline. DNA of the CDR3: TGTGCCAGCAGCTCACCTGGGACAGACGGCTCCTACGAGCAGTACTTC. Its protein is CASSSPGTDGSYEQYF.

The V gene is TRBV11-3, the J gene TRBJ1-1; no clear D gene. Deletions cut 6 bases from V and 3 bases from J, with 11 bases between. Germline values: CDR1 SGHNT, CDR2 YENEEA. The CDR3 has 13 amino acids. Written as DNA, the CDR3 is TGTGCCAGCAGTCCACTTGAGGACACTGAAGCTTTCTTT. Protein: CASSPLEDTEAFF.

The chain combines TRBV6-6 with TRBJ2-7, with a tentative D call TRBD1 (6 bases). The CDR3 is made up of 13 amino acids. CDR1 and CDR2 from the germline V gene are MNHNY and SVGAGI (reference sequence). The V end lost 7 bases, the J end lost 3 bases, and 13 bases lay between the germline ends. CDR3 in DNA: TGTGCCAGCAATTATCGGACAGACTACGAGCAGTACTTC. Translation: CASNYRTDYEQYF.

This chain joins TRBV2 and TRBJ2-7, with TRBD1 matching 9 bases. The CDR3 extends over 15 amino acids. V lost 6 bases to trimming and J lost 3 bases; unmatched junction nucleotides: 9. The germline V gene has CDR1 SNHLY and CDR2 FYNNEI. CDR3 coding DNA: TGTGCCAGCAGACGACAGGGGGTCCTCCTCTACGAGCAGTACTTC. It encodes CASRRQGVLLYEQYF.